Sequencing of this T cell receptor beta chain was carried out in a study of shared clonotypes between healthy human individuals. Once extracted for a subset, genomic DNA was divided evenly among several immunoSEQ plates. Assay: immunoSEQ multiplex PCR; the TCRdb copy retains only in-frame clones and omits some. This table has 2.5 million or so clones, around nine tenths appearing once. V shed 2 bases and J shed 2 bases, with 9 bases lying between them. The germline CDR1 and CDR2 sequences are SGHRS and YFSETQ. This CDR3 has 14 residues. This receptor was obtained from a young man in good health. V usage is TRBV5-1 and J usage is TRBJ2-3; no reliable D call. The sample comprised naive CD4+ T cells sorted from blood. Described subset: CD45RA+ positively selected. The CDR3 DNA is TGCGCCAGCAGCTTAGTGTCCATCACAGATACGCAGTATTTT. Encoded protein: CASSLVSITDTQYF.